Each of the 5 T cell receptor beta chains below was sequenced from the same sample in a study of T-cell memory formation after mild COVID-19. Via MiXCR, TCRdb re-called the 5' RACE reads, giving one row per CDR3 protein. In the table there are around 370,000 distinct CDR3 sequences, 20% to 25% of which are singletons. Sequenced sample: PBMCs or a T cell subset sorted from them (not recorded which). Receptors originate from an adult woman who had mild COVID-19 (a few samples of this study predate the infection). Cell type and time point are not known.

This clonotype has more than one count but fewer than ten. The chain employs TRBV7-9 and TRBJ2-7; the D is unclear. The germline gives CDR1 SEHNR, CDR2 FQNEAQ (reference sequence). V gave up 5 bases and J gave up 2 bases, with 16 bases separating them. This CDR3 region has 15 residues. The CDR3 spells CASSPPRGSPYEQYF. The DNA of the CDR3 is TGTGCCAGCAGCCCACCCCGTGGTAGCCCCTACGAGCAGTACTTC.

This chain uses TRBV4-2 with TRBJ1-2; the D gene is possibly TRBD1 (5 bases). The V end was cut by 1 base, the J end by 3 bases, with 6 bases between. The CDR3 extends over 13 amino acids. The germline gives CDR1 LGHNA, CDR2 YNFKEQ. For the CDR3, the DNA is TGTGCCAGCAGCCAAGGGGGGGACTATGGCTACACCTTC. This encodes CASSQGGDYGYTF.

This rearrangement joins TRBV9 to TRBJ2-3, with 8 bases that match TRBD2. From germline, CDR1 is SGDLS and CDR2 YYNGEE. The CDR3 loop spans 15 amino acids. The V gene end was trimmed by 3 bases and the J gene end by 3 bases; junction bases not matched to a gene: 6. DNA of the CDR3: TGTGCCAGCAGCGCGGGGGGGCAGAAAACAGATACGCAGTATTTT. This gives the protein CASSAGGQKTDTQYF.

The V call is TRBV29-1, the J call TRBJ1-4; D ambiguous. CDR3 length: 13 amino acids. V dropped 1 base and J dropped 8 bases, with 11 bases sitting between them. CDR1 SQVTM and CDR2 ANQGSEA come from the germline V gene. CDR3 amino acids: CSVEVTTEEKLFF. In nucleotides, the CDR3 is TGCAGCGTTGAAGTAACAACAGAGGAAAAACTGTTTTTT. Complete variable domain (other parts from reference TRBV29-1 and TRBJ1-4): SAVISQKPSRDICQRGTSLTIQCQVDSQVTMMFWYRQQPGQSLTLIATANQGSEATYESGFVIDKFPISRPNLTFSTLTVSNMSPEDSSIYLCSVEVTTEEKLFFGSGTQLSVL.

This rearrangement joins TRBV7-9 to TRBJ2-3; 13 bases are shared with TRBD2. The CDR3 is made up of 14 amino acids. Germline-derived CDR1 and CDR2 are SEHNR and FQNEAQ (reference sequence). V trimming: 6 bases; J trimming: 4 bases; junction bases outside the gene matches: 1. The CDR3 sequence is CASRGLAGPDTQYF. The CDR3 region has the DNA TGTGCCAGCAGGGGACTAGCGGGACCAGATACGCAGTATTTT.